Presented here are 8 T cell receptor beta chains from one specimen sequenced in a study of T cells after yellow fever vaccination. TCRdb passed the 5' RACE reads through MiXCR, listing each CDR3 protein once. This sample has hundreds of thousands of distinct CDR3 sequences; approximately 12% occur once, and the top ten carry about 14%. The sample was PBMCs, taken on the day of the yellow fever booster vaccination. These receptors were obtained from a young man who received the YFV17D yellow fever vaccine.

This clonotype was seen a handful of times. The V gene is TRBV10-3, the J gene TRBJ1-1; TRBD1 aligns across 9 bases. This CDR3 spans 14 amino acids. Germline CDR1 is ENHRY and CDR2 is SYGVKD. V gave up 10 bases and J gave up 6 bases; unmatched junction bases: 12. The CDR3 reads CATHWTGEVAEAFF. The CDR3 region has the DNA TGTGCCACCCACTGGACAGGGGAGGTGGCTGAAGCTTTCTTT.

This clonotype has a handful of counts. V usage is TRBV28 and J usage is TRBJ2-7, with 9 bases matching TRBD2. Trimming at V came to 7 bases and at J to 4 bases, leaving 11 bases not matched to a gene. Germline loops: CDR1 MDHEN, CDR2 SYDVKM. This CDR3 comprises 15 residues. The DNA of the CDR3 is TGTGCCAGCAATCTCGGGGCGGGAGGGCCGTACGAGCAGTACTTC. Its translation: CASNLGAGGPYEQYF.

This clonotype turned up a few times. The chain couples TRBV7-3 to TRBJ2-7; TRBD2 matches 7 bases. V shed 5 bases, J shed 6 bases, and the junction held 13 bases outside the gene matches. The CDR3 loop spans 15 amino acids. Germline V CDR1 and CDR2: SGHTA, FQGTGA. DNA of the CDR3: TGTGCCAGCAGCCCCCAAGGTAGCGGGCGATCCGAGCAGTACTTC. Its translation: CASSPQGSGRSEQYF.

The rearrangement links TRBV20-1 to TRBJ2-1; weak D call: TRBD1 (6 bases). The CDR3 extends over 13 amino acids. Germline CDR1 and CDR2: DFQATT and SNEGSKA (reference sequence). Trimming left V 5 bases short and J 7 bases short, with 15 bases between. CDR3 nucleotides: TGCAGTGCTGGGGGCCGTAGTTTTAATGAGCAGTTCTTC. Protein product: CSAGGRSFNEQFF.

V and J are TRBV5-5 and TRBJ2-7, with TRBD2 matching over 16 bases. CDR1 and CDR2 from the germline V gene are SGHKS and YYEKEE (reference sequence). The CDR3 has 18 amino acids. Trimming took 4 bases from V and 2 from J; bases not matched to a gene: 9. In DNA, the CDR3 is TGTGCCAGCAGCGGCCAGGGACTAGCGGGAGGGCCTACCTACGAGCAGTACTTC. Protein product: CASSGQGLAGGPTYEQYF.

This clonotype appeared a few times. The J gene is TRBJ2-1, the V gene TRBV11-1, with 10 bases matching TRBD2. This CDR3 comprises 19 residues. V gave up 3 bases and J gave up 0 bases; unmatched junction bases: 11. The V gene's germline CDR1 is SGHAT and CDR2 FQDESV (reference sequence). The CDR3 DNA is TGTGCCAGCAGCTTCCTCGGGACTAGCGCTTCAAGCTCCTACAATGAGCAGTTCTTC. Translated: CASSFLGTSASSSYNEQFF.

The rearrangement links TRBV7-9 to TRBJ2-7; possibly TRBD2 for D (6 bases). Germline V gives CDR1 SEHNR, CDR2 FQNEAQ (reference sequence). The ends were cut back, 5 bases at V and 7 bases at J, with 18 bases in the middle. CDR3 length equals 14 residues. CDR3 in amino acids: CASSPPGTRREQYF. The CDR3 coding sequence is TGTGCCAGCAGCCCGCCCGGGACTCGTCGGGAGCAGTACTTC.

This chain links TRBV12-3 or TRBV12-4 with TRBJ2-7; possible D gene TRBD1, 5 bases. CDR3 length: 13 residues. Trimming pared 5 bases from V and 6 bases from J, leaving 14 bases between. This CDR3 reads CASSRLTAGEQYF. The CDR3 nucleotides are TGTGCCAGCAGTCGCTTGACAGCTGGCGAGCAGTACTTC.